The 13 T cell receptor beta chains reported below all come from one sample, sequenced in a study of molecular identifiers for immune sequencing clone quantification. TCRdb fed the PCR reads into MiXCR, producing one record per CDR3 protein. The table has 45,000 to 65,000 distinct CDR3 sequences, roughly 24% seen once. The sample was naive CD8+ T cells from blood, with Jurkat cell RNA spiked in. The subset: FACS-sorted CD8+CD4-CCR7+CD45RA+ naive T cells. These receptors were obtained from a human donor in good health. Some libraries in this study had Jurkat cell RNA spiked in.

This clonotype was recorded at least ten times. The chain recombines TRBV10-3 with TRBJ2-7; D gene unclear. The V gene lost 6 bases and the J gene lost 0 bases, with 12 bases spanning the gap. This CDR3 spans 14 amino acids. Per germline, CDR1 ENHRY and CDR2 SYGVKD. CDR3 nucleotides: TGTGCCATCAGCCCGGATGACCGCTCCTACGAGCAGTACTTC. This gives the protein CAISPDDRSYEQYF.

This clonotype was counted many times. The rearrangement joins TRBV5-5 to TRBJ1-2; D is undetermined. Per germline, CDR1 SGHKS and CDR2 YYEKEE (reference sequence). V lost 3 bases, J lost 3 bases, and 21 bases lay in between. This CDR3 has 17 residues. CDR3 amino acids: CASSSNLRASPDYGYTF. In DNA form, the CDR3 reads TGTGCCAGCAGCTCGAACCTAAGGGCCTCCCCGGACTATGGCTACACCTTC.

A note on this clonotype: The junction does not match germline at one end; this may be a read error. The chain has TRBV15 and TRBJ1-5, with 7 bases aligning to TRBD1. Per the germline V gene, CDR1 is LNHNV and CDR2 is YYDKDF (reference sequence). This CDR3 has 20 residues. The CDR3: CATTEFYRGRSHNSNQPEHF. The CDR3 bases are TGTGCCACCACCGAATTTTACAGGGGAAGAAGCCATAATAGCAATCAGCCCGAGCATTTT.

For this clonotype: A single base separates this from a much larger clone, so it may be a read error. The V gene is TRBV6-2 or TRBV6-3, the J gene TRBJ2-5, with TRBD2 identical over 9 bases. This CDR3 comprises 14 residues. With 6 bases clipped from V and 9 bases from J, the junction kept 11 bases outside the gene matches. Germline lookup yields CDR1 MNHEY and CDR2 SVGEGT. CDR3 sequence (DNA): TGTGCCAGCAGCCGCGGGACTAGCTTTGAGGCCCAGTACTTC. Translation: CASSRGTSFEAQYF.

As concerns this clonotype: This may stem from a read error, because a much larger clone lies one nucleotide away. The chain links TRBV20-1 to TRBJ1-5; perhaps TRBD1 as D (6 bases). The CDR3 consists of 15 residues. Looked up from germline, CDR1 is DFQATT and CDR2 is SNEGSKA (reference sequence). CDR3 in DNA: TGCAGTGCTGTGGACAGTATCTATAGCAAACAGCCCCAGCATTTT. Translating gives CSAVDSIYSKQPQHF.

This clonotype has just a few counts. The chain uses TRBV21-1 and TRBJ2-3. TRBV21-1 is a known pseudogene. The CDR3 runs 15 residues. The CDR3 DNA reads TGTGCCAGCAGCAAACAGGAACAGTGCACAGATACGCAGTATTTT. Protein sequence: CASSKQEQCTDTQYF.

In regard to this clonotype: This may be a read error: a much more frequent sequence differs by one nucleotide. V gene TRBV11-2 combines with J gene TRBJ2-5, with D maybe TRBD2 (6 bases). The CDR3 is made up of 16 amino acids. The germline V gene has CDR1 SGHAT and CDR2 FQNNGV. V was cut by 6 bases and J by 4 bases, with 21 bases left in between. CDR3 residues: CASRDVGRGGVETQYF. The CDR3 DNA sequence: TGTGCCAGCAGAGACGTGGGGCGGGGTGGCGTAGAGACCCAGTACTTC.

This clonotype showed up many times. The CDR3 DNA is TGTGCCAGCGGAGGAGGGCCGGCTTCACCCCTCCACTTT. It specifies CASGGGPASPLHF. The rearrangement joins TRBV7-9 to TRBJ1-6; D is ambiguous. The CDR3 is 13 residues long. V dropped 8 bases and J dropped 9 bases, with 14 bases sitting between them. Germline assignment: CDR1 SEHNR and CDR2 FQNEAQ (reference sequence). The variable domain in full, with the rest retrieved from reference TRBV7-9 and TRBJ1-6, is DTGVSQNPRHKITKRGQNVTFRCDPISEHNRLYWYRQTLGQGPEFLTYFQNEAQLEKSRLLSDRFSAERPKGSFSTLEIQRTEQGDSAMYLCASGGGPASPLHFGNGTRLTVT.

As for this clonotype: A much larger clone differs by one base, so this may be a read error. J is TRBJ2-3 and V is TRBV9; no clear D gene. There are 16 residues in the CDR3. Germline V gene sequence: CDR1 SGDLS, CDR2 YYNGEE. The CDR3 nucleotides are TGTGCCAGCGGCGTACGAGGACCTAAGAGTGCAGATACGCAGTATTTT. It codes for CASGVRGPKSADTQYF.

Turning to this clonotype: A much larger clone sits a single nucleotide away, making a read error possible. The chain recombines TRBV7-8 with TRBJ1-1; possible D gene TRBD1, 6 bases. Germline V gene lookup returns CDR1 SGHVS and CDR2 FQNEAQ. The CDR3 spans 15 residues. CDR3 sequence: CASSLDFGGADEALF. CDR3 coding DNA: TGTGCCAGCAGCTTAGATTTCGGGGGGGCGGATGAAGCTCTCTTT.

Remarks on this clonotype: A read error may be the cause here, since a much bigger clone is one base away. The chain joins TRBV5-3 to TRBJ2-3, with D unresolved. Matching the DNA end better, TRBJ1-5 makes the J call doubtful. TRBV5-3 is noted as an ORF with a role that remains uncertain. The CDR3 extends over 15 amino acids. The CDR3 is CASSLFSLPEDTQHF. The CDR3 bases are TGTGCCAGCAGCTTGTTTTCCCTCCCCGAGGATACGCAGCATTTT.

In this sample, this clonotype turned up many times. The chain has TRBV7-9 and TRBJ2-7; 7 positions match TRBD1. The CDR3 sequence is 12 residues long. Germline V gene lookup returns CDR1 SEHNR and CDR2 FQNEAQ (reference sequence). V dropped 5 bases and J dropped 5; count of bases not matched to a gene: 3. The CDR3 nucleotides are TGTGCCAGCAGCACGACAGGGAACGAGCAGTACTTC. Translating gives CASSTTGNEQYF.

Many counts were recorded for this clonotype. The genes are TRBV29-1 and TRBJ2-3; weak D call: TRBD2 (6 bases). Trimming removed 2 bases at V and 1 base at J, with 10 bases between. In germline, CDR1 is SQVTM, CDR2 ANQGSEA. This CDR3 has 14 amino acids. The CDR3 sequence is CSVETGDGTDTQYF. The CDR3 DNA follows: TGCAGCGTTGAAACGGGAGACGGCACAGATACGCAGTATTTT.